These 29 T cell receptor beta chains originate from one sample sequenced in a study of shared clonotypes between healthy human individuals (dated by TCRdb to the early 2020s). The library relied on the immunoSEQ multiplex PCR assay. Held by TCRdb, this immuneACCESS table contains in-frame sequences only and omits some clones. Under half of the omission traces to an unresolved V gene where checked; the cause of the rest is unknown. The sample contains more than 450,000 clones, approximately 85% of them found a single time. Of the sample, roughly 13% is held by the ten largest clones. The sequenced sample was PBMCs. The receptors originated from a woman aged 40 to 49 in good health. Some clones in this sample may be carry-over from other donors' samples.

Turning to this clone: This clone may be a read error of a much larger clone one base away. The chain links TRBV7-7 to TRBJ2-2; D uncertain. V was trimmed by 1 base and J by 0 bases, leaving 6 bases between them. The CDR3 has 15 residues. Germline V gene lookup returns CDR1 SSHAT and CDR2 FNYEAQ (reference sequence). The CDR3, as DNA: TGTGCCAGCAGCTTAGATGGCGCGAACACCGGGGAGCTGTTTTTT. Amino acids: CASSLDGANTGELFF.

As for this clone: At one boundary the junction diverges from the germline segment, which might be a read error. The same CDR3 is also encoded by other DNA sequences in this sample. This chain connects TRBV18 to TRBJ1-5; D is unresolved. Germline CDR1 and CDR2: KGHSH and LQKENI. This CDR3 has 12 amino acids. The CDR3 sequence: CASSPPNQPQHF. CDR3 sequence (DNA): TGTGCCAGCTCTCCACCTAATCAGCCCCAGCATTTT.

The CDR3 is CSVEVTSGREQYF. CDR3 sequence (DNA): TGCAGCGTTGAAGTGACTAGCGGGAGAGAGCAGTACTTC. The chain employs TRBV29-1 and TRBJ2-7, with 12 nucleotides matching TRBD2. Germline CDR1 and CDR2: SQVTM and ANQGSEA. The CDR3 runs 13 residues. The V segment lost 1 base and the J segment 7 bases; nucleotides outside the gene matches: 2.

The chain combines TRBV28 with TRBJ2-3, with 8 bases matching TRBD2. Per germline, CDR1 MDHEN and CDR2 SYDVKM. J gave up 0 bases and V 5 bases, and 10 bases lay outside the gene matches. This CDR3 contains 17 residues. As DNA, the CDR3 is TGTGCCAGCAGTCCCCCCACTAGCGGTCCCAGCACAGATACGCAGTATTTT. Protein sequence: CASSPPTSGPSTDTQYF.

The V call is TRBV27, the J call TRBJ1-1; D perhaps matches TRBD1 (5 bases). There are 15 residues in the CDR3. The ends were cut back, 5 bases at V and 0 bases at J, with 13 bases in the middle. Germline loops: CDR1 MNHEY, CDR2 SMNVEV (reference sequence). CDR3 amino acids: CASSPQGRVNTEAFF. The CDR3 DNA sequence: TGTGCCAGCAGTCCTCAGGGTCGGGTGAACACTGAAGCTTTCTTT.

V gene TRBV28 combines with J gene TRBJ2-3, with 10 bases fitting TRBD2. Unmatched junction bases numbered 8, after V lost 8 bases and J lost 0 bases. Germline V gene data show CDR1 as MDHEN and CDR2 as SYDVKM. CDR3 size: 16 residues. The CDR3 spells CASQVMTSGSTDTQYF. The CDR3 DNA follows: TGTGCCAGCCAGGTGATGACTAGCGGGAGCACAGATACGCAGTATTTT.

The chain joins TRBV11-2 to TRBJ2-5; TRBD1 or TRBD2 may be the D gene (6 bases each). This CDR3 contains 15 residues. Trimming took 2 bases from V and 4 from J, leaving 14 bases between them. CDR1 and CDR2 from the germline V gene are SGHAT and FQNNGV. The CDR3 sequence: CASSLQGGRGETQYF. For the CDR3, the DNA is TGTGCCAGCAGCTTACAAGGGGGGCGCGGAGAGACCCAGTACTTC.

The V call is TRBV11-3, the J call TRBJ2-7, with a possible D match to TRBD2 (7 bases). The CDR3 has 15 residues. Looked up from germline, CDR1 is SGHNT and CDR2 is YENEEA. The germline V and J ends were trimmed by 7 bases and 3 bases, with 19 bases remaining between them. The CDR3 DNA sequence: TGTGCCAGCACCCTTTGGGGGGGCAGGTTCTACGAGCAGTACTTC. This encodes CASTLWGGRFYEQYF.

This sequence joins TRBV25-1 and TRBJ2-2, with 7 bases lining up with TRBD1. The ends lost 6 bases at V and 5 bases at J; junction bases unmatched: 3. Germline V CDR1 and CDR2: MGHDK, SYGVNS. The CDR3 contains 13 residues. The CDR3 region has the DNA TGTGCCAGCAGAGACAGGGTGACCGGGGAGCTGTTTTTT. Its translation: CASRDRVTGELFF.

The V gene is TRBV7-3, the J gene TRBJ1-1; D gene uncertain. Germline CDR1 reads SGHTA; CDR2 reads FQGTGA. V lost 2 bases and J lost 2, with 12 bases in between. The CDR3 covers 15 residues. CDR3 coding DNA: TGTGCCAGCAGCTTATATGGGAGTCTTAACACTGAAGCTTTCTTT. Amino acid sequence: CASSLYGSLNTEAFF.

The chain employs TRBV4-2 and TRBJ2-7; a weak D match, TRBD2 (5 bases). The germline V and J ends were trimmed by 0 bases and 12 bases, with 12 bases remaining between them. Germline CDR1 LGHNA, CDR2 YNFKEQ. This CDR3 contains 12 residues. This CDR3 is CASSQDQLVRYF. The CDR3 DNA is TGTGCCAGCAGCCAAGATCAACTAGTTCGGTACTTC.

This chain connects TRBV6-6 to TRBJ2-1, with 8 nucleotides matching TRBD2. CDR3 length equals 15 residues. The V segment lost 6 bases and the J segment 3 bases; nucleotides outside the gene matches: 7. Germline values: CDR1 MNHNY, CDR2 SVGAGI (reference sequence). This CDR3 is CASSVQAGGYNEQFF. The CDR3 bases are TGTGCCAGCAGCGTACAGGCGGGAGGCTACAATGAGCAGTTCTTC.

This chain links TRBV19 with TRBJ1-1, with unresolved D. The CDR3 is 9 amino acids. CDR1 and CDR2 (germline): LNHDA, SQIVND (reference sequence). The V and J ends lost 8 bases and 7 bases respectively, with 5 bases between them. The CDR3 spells CASSLEAFF. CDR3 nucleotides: TGTGCCAGTTCGCTTGAAGCTTTCTTT. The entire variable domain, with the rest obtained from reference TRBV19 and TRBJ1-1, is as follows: DGGITQSPKYLFRKEGQNVTLSCEQNLNHDAMYWYRQDPGQGLRLIYYSQIVNDFQKGDIAEGYSVSREKKESFPLTVTSAQKNPTAFYLCASSLEAFFGQGTRLTVV.

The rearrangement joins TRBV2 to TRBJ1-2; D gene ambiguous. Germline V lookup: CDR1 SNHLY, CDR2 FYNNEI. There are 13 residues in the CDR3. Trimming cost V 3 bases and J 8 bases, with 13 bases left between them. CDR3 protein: CASSDSAARGYTF. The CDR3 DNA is TGTGCCAGCAGTGACTCCGCGGCAAGAGGCTACACCTTC. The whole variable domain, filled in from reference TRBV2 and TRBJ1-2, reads EPEVTQTPSHQVTQMGQEVILRCVPISNHLYFYWYRQILGQKVEFLVSFYNNEISEKSEIFDDQFSVERPDGSNFTLKIRSTKLEDSAMYFCASSDSAARGYTFGSGTRLTVV.

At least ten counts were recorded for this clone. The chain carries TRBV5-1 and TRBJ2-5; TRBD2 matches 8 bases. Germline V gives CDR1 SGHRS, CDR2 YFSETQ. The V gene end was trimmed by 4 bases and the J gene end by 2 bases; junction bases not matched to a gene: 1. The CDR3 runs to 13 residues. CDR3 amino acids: CASSTGGQETQYF. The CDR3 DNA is TGCGCCAGCAGCACGGGAGGGCAAGAGACCCAGTACTTC.

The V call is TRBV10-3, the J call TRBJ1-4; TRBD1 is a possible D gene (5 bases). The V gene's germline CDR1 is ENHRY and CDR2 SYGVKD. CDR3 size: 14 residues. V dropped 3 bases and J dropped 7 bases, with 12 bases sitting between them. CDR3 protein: CAISDQGGGEKLFF. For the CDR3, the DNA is TGTGCCATCAGTGATCAGGGAGGAGGTGAAAAACTGTTTTTT.

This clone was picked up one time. CDR3 sequence: CAISEPAGQAGTQYF. The DNA of the CDR3 is TGTGCCATCAGTGAGCCAGCGGGGCAGGCGGGGACCCAGTACTTC. The gene calls are TRBV10-3 and TRBJ2-5; 7 positions agree with TRBD2. This CDR3 is built from 15 residues. The junction had 10 bases not matched to a gene; V was cut back by 2 bases and J by 7 bases. CDR1 is ENHRY and CDR2 is SYGVKD in the germline V gene.

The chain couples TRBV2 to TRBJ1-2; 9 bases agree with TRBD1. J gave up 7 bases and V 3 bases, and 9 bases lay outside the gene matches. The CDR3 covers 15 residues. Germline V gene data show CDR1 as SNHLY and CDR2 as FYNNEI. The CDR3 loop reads CASSDPRQGGSGYTF. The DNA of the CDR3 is TGTGCCAGCAGTGACCCCAGACAGGGGGGGAGTGGCTACACCTTC. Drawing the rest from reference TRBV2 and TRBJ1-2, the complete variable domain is EPEVTQTPSHQVTQMGQEVILRCVPISNHLYFYWYRQILGQKVEFLVSFYNNEISEKSEIFDDQFSVERPDGSNFTLKIRSTKLEDSAMYFCASSDPRQGGSGYTFGSGTRLTVV.

The CDR3 nucleotides are TGTGCCAGCAGTTCAGCCCGGATCCCTGGCTACGAGCAGTACTTC. This gives the protein CASSSARIPGYEQYF. This sequence joins TRBV27 and TRBJ2-7, with unresolved D. The CDR3 loop spans 15 amino acids. V was clipped by 4 bases and J by 3 bases, with 16 bases between them. CDR1 and CDR2 from the germline V gene are MNHEY and SMNVEV (reference sequence).

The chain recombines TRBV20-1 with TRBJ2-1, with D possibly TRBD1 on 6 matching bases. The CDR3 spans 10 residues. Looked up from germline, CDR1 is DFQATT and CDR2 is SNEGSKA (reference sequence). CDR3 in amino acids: CIPRGNEQFF. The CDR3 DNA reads TGCATCCCCAGGGGTAATGAGCAGTTCTTC.

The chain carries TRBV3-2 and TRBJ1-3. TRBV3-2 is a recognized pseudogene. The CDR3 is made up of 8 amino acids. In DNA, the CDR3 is TGTGCCAGAAACACCATATATTTT. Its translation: CARNTIYF.

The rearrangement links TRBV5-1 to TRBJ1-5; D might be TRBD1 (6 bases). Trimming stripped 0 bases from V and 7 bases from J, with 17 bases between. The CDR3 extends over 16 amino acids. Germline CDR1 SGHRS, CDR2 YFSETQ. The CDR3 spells CASSLGGILGAQPQHF. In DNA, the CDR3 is TGCGCCAGCAGCTTGGGGGGCATTTTGGGGGCACAGCCCCAGCATTTT.

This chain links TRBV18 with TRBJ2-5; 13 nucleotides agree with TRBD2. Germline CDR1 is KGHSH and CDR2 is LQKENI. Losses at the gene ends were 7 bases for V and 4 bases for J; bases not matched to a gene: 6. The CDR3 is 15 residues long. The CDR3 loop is CASLRLAGGGETQYF. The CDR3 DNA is TGTGCCAGCTTAAGACTAGCGGGAGGCGGAGAGACCCAGTACTTC.

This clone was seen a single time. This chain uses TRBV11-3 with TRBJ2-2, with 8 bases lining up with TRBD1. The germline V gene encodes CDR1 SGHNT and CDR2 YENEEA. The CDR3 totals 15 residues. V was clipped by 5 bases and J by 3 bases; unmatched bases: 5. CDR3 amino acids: CASSPGQGHTGELFF. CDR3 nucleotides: TGTGCCAGCAGCCCCGGACAGGGTCACACCGGGGAGCTGTTTTTT.

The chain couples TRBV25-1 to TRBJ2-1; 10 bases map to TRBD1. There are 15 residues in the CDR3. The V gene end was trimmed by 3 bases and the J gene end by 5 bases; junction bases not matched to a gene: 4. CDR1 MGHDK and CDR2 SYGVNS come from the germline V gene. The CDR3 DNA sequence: TGTGCCAGCAGTGATAGGACAGGGGGTAACAATGAGCAGTTCTTC. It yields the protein CASSDRTGGNNEQFF. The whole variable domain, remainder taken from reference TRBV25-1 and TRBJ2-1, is EADIYQTPRYLVIGTGKKITLECSQTMGHDKMYWYQQDPGMELHLIHYSYGVNSTEKGDLSSESTVSRIRTEHFPLTLESARPSHTSQYLCASSDRTGGNNEQFFGPGTRLTVL.

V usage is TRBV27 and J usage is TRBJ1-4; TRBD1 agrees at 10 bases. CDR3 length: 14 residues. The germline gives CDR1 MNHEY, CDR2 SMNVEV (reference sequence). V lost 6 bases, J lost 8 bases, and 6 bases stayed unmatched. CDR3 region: CASSRQGAQEKLFF. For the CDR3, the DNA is TGTGCCAGCAGCCGACAGGGGGCACAGGAAAAACTGTTTTTT.

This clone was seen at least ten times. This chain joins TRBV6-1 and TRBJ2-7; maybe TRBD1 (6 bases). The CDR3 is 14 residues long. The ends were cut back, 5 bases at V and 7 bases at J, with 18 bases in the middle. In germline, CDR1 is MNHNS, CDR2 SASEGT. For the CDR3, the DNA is TGTGCCAGCAGTAAAGACAGGACGTCAGAAGAGCAGTACTTC. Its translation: CASSKDRTSEEQYF.

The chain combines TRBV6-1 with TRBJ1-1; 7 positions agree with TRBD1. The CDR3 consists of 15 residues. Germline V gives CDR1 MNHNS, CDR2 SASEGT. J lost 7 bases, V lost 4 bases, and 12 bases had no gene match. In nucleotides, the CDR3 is TGTGCCAGCAGTGGAACTCTGGGGCAGGGGGGTGAAGCTTTCTTT. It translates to CASSGTLGQGGEAFF.

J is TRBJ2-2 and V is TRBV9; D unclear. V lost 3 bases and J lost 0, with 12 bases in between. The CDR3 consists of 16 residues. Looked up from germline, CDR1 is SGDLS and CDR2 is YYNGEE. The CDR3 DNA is TGTGCCAGCAGCGCGTGGGGTTTTTCGAACACCGGGGAGCTGTTTTTT. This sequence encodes CASSAWGFSNTGELFF.